The 28 T cell receptor beta chains reported below all come from one sample, sequenced in a study of patients and donors after allogeneic stem cell transplantation. TCRdb recomputed calls from the RT-PCR reads with MiXCR, one row per CDR3 protein. Found here are fewer than 250,000 distinct CDR3 sequences, roughly 14% of them singletons; the top ten hold around a tenth. What was sequenced was blood, either unsorted or a sorted T cell fraction (not recorded which). All receptors come from a human donor who was either an allogeneic HSCT recipient or a stem cell or donor lymphocyte infusion donor (not recorded which). It is not recorded whose cells these are; they may come from a transplant donor.

This chain links TRBV10-3 with TRBJ1-5, with a possible D match to TRBD1 (5 bases). The CDR3 extends over 14 amino acids. V shed 3 bases and J shed 7 bases, with 13 bases lying between them. CDR1 and CDR2 (germline): ENHRY, SYGVKD. DNA of the CDR3: TGTGCCATCAGTGACGAGAGGGGTGGCCAGCCCCAGCATTTT. Its translation is CAISDERGGQPQHF.

The chain has TRBV19 and TRBJ2-3; no reliable D call. The CDR3 covers 15 residues. Per the germline V gene, CDR1 is LNHDA and CDR2 is SQIVND (reference sequence). The V end was cut by 7 bases, the J end by 0 bases, with 14 bases between. The CDR3 DNA sequence: TGTGCCAGTAAATTGACCCAGCCTAGCACAGATACGCAGTATTTT. Translation: CASKLTQPSTDTQYF. Based on the CDR3 plus reference TRBV19 and TRBJ2-3, the full variable domain is DGGITQSPKYLFRKEGQNVTLSCEQNLNHDAMYWYRQDPGQGLRLIYYSQIVNDFQKGDIAEGYSVSREKKESFPLTVTSAQKNPTAFYLCASKLTQPSTDTQYFGPGTRLTVL.

This rearrangement joins TRBV9 to TRBJ2-2, with 9 bases fitting TRBD1. Unmatched junction bases numbered 6, after V lost 0 bases and J lost 6 bases. The CDR3 has 16 residues. In germline, CDR1 is SGDLS, CDR2 YYNGEE. CDR3 amino acids: CASSVETGGRAGELFF. CDR3 DNA: TGTGCCAGCAGCGTAGAGACAGGGGGTCGGGCCGGGGAGCTGTTTTTT.

This clonotype was observed at least ten times. The gene calls are TRBV20-1 and TRBJ1-1; D unclear. V lost 2 bases, J lost 1 base, and 11 bases lay in between. This CDR3 has 14 residues. The germline V gene has CDR1 DFQATT and CDR2 SNEGSKA (reference sequence). This chain's CDR3 is CSARPDLGNTEAFF. CDR3 DNA sequence: TGCAGTGCTAGACCGGACTTGGGGAACACTGAAGCTTTCTTT.

This clonotype was detected ten times or more. The gene calls are TRBV7-8 and TRBJ2-1; the match to TRBD2 covers 7 bases. Germline assignment: CDR1 SGHVS and CDR2 FQNEAQ. With V trimmed by 5 bases and J by 9 bases, 10 bases remained unmatched. The CDR3 extends over 14 amino acids. DNA of the CDR3: TGTGCCAGCAGCATGGTGGGACTACCCTCTGAGCAGTTCTTC. It translates to CASSMVGLPSEQFF.

This clonotype occurred many times. The V gene is TRBV29-1, the J gene TRBJ1-3; D ambiguous. V was trimmed by 0 bases and J by 1 base, leaving 7 bases between them. CDR3 length: 14 residues. Germline CDR1 is SQVTM and CDR2 is ANQGSEA. The CDR3, as DNA: TGCAGCGTTGAAGATCGGTGGTCTGGAAACACCATATATTTT. Its translation: CSVEDRWSGNTIYF. The whole variable domain, remainder taken from reference TRBV29-1 and TRBJ1-3, is SAVISQKPSRDICQRGTSLTIQCQVDSQVTMMFWYRQQPGQSLTLIATANQGSEATYESGFVIDKFPISRPNLTFSTLTVSNMSPEDSSIYLCSVEDRWSGNTIYFGEGSWLTVV.

This clonotype occurred a few times. The chain has TRBV20-1 and TRBJ2-7; perhaps TRBD2 as D (6 bases). Trimming pared 2 bases from V and 3 bases from J, leaving 14 bases between. The length of the CDR3 is 14 residues. Germline-derived CDR1 and CDR2 are DFQATT and SNEGSKA (reference sequence). The DNA of the CDR3 is TGCAGTGCTAGAAGTGGGGGACTCGACTACGAGCAGTACTTC. Translated, it gives CSARSGGLDYEQYF.

Ten or more counts support this clonotype. The chain employs TRBV5-1 and TRBJ2-7; 7 nucleotides align to TRBD2. Germline CDR1 SGHRS, CDR2 YFSETQ. V shed 4 bases, J shed 5 bases, and the junction held 6 bases outside the gene matches. The CDR3 length is 13 residues. CDR3: CASSPSGKNEQYF. The CDR3 DNA is TGCGCCAGCAGCCCCAGCGGGAAAAACGAGCAGTACTTC. Full variable domain (remainder filled in from reference TRBV5-1 and TRBJ2-7): KAGVTQTPRYLIKTRGQQVTLSCSPISGHRSVSWYQQTPGQGLQFLFEYFSETQRNKGNFPGRFSGRQFSNSRSEMNVSTLELGDSALYLCASSPSGKNEQYFGPGTRLTVT.

This clonotype was recorded a few times. The junction does not match germline at one end; this may be a read error. The rearrangement joins TRBV4-2 to TRBJ1-2, with 7 bases lining up with TRBD1. In germline, CDR1 is LGHNA, CDR2 YNFKEQ. The CDR3 runs to 13 residues. In DNA, the CDR3 is TGTGCCAGTAGCCCCCGGGACAGTAGAAGCTACACCTTC. Protein: CASSPRDSRSYTF.

The gene calls are TRBV6-1 and TRBJ2-1; possibly TRBD1 or TRBD2 for D (5 bases each). The CDR3 sequence is 14 residues long. Per the germline V gene, CDR1 is MNHNS and CDR2 is SASEGT. V was pared by 3 bases and J by 7 bases, with 13 bases between. The CDR3 spells CASSDPDWGNEQFF. The CDR3 coding sequence is TGTGCCAGCAGTGATCCCGACTGGGGGAATGAGCAGTTCTTC.

The chain combines TRBV7-3 with TRBJ2-2, with unresolved D. V was shortened by 6 bases and J by 0 bases, with 5 bases between the two germline ends. The CDR3 has 13 amino acids. Germline V gives CDR1 SGHTA, CDR2 FQGTGA. The CDR3 sequence is CASRKTNTGELFF. CDR3 in DNA: TGTGCCAGCAGGAAGACGAACACCGGGGAGCTGTTTTTT.

This clonotype was seen repeatedly, ten times or more. One end of the junction varies from germline; a read error may be responsible. The genes are TRBV7-7 and TRBJ2-7; 9 bases are shared with TRBD1. Germline V gene sequence: CDR1 SSHAT, CDR2 FNYEAQ (reference sequence). This CDR3 contains 13 residues. CDR3 protein: CASSKDRGYEQYF. The CDR3, as DNA: TGTGCTAGCAGTAAGGACAGGGGATACGAGCAGTACTTC.

This clonotype was counted at least ten times. The chain combines TRBV5-1 with TRBJ1-2; unclear D gene. In germline, CDR1 is SGHRS, CDR2 YFSETQ. This CDR3 is built from 12 residues. With 4 bases removed from V and 1 base from J, the gap between germline ends came to 5 bases. DNA for the CDR3: TGCGCCAGCAGCGTTGGTAACTATGGCTACACCTTC. This sequence encodes CASSVGNYGYTF.

The sample holds many counts of this clonotype. This chain links TRBV29-1 with TRBJ1-1; D is uncertain. V lost 3 bases and J lost 8, with 13 bases in between. Germline V CDR1 and CDR2: SQVTM, ANQGSEA. The CDR3 runs to 12 residues. Written as DNA, the CDR3 is TGCAGCGTTGATAGGACTGCACACGAAGCTTTCTTT. This translates into CSVDRTAHEAFF.

This clonotype was picked up many times. V and J are TRBV5-1 and TRBJ1-2; D remains ambiguous. Per the germline V gene, CDR1 is SGHRS and CDR2 is YFSETQ. This CDR3 comprises 15 residues. V dropped 1 base and J dropped 0 bases, with 10 bases sitting between them. DNA for the CDR3: TGCGCCAGCAGCTTGCAAGGGCACCCTAACTATGGCTACACCTTC. It translates to CASSLQGHPNYGYTF.

The chain recombines TRBV21-1 with TRBJ1-5; whether TRBD1, the table's D call, matches the DNA was not checked. TRBV21-1 is designated a pseudogene. There are 16 residues in the CDR3. CDR3 nucleotide sequence: TGTGCCAGCAGCAAAAAAGGGGATTCCGGAAATCAGCCCCAGCATTTT. This encodes CASSKKGDSGNQPQHF.

This clonotype appeared a few times. V and J are TRBV11-2 and TRBJ2-3; 7 bases match TRBD2. Germline V gene lookup returns CDR1 SGHAT and CDR2 FQNNGV. The trim removed 1 base at V and 2 bases at J, leaving 12 bases unmatched. The length of the CDR3 is 18 residues. CDR3 residues: CASSLGMGGGAFTDTQYF. DNA for the CDR3: TGTGCCAGCAGCTTAGGGATGGGCGGGGGAGCTTTCACAGATACGCAGTATTTT.

V gene TRBV10-1 combines with J gene TRBJ2-2; possible D gene TRBD2, 6 bases. Germline CDR1 is WNHNN and CDR2 is SYGVQD (reference sequence). This CDR3 contains 13 residues. The V end lost 7 bases, the J end lost 1 base, and 7 bases lay between the germline ends. This CDR3 is CASKGLNTGELFF. The CDR3 DNA follows: TGCGCCAGCAAGGGACTGAACACCGGGGAGCTGTTTTTT.

The chain joins TRBV6-5 to TRBJ1-1; the D gene is possibly TRBD1 (5 bases). There are 14 residues in the CDR3. V lost 4 bases and J 7 bases, leaving 16 bases between the germline ends. CDR1 is MNHEY, CDR2 SVGAGI, per germline. The CDR3 DNA reads TGTGCCAGCAGTTGGGGGGGTGTGGCCCATGAAGCTTTCTTT. Translated, it gives CASSWGGVAHEAFF.

In this sample, this clonotype turned up many times. The genes are TRBV12-3 or TRBV12-4 and TRBJ2-5, with a weak D call TRBD2 (5 bases). This CDR3 comprises 14 residues. V lost 6 bases and J lost 2, with 13 bases in between. CDR3 loop: CASSPGLNQETQYF. The CDR3 region has the DNA TGTGCCAGCAGCCCCGGACTGAATCAAGAGACCCAGTACTTC.

This clonotype was detected only a few times. The CDR3 region has the DNA TGCAGCGTTATCGTTACAGGGATGAACACTGAAGCTTTCTTT. It is translated as CSVIVTGMNTEAFF. This chain connects TRBV29-1 to TRBJ1-1, with TRBD1 as a possible D gene (6 bases). Germline CDR1 and CDR2: SQVTM and ANQGSEA. The CDR3 runs 14 residues. V was cut by 5 bases and J by 0 bases, with 13 bases left in between.

This clonotype showed up many times. V and J are TRBV12-3 or TRBV12-4 and TRBJ2-1; no definite D call. Trimming left V 3 bases short and J 8 bases short, with 11 bases between. The CDR3 has 13 residues. CDR3 in amino acids: CASSFRMGDEQFF. The CDR3 DNA sequence: TGTGCCAGCAGTTTCCGTATGGGCGATGAGCAGTTCTTC.

This clonotype was observed at least ten times. The V and J genes are TRBV5-1 and TRBJ2-3, with a tentative D call TRBD1 (5 bases). V was trimmed by 4 bases and J by 6 bases, leaving 9 bases between them. The germline CDR1 and CDR2 sequences are SGHRS and YFSETQ. The CDR3 runs to 12 residues. DNA for the CDR3: TGCGCCAGCAGCGTACGACAGGATACGCAGTATTTT. Residues: CASSVRQDTQYF.

This clonotype was counted many times. The chain links TRBV3-1 to TRBJ1-2; no reliable D call. Trimming stripped 0 bases from V and 1 base from J, with 9 bases between. This CDR3 spans 15 amino acids. Germline-derived CDR1 and CDR2 are LGHDT and YNNKEL (reference sequence). CDR3 sequence (DNA): TGTGCCAGCAGCCAAGATGCAGATCTTAACTATGGCTACACCTTC. This gives the protein CASSQDADLNYGYTF.

J is TRBJ2-7 and V is TRBV20-1, with D possibly matching TRBD2 (5 bases). The germline V gene has CDR1 DFQATT and CDR2 SNEGSKA (reference sequence). This CDR3 region has 14 residues. V lost 3 bases to trimming and J lost 0 bases, with 12 bases between them. The CDR3 sequence: CSARGGWSSYEQYF. The CDR3 nucleotides are TGCAGTGCTAGGGGCGGGTGGAGCTCCTACGAGCAGTACTTC.

This clonotype was counted ten times or more. This chain links TRBV4-1 with TRBJ2-7; 7 bases map to TRBD1. CDR3 length equals 16 residues. The germline V gene encodes CDR1 MGHRA and CDR2 YSYEKL. The ends lost 3 bases at V and 9 bases at J; junction bases unmatched: 17. The CDR3: CASSQTPGQPLSRQYF. The DNA for the CDR3 is TGCGCCAGCAGCCAGACTCCGGGACAGCCCCTTTCCCGGCAGTACTTC.

The chain recombines TRBV13 with TRBJ2-3; TRBD2 might be the D (6 bases). The ends were cut back, 2 bases at V and 2 bases at J, with 23 bases in the middle. The CDR3 extends over 19 amino acids. CDR1 is PRHDT and CDR2 is FYEKMQ in the germline V gene (reference sequence). CDR3 sequence: CASSLSNPLAQIFTDTQYF. The CDR3 nucleotides are TGTGCCAGCAGCTTATCAAATCCACTAGCCCAAATATTCACAGATACGCAGTATTTT. Full variable domain (outside the CDR3, taken from reference TRBV13 and TRBJ2-3): AAGVIQSPRHLIKEKRETATLKCYPIPRHDTVYWYQQGPGQDPQFLISFYEKMQSDKGSIPDRFSAQQFSDYHSELNMSSLELGDSALYFCASSLSNPLAQIFTDTQYFGPGTRLTVL.

This clonotype was found a few times. V gene TRBV20-1 combines with J gene TRBJ2-5, with TRBD2 matching over 11 bases. The CDR3 runs 13 residues. Germline-derived CDR1 and CDR2 are DFQATT and SNEGSKA (reference sequence). J was trimmed by 4 bases and V by 3 bases; bases with no gene match: 1. This CDR3 is CSARLAGGETQYF. CDR3 coding DNA: TGCAGTGCTAGGCTAGCGGGAGGAGAGACCCAGTACTTC.